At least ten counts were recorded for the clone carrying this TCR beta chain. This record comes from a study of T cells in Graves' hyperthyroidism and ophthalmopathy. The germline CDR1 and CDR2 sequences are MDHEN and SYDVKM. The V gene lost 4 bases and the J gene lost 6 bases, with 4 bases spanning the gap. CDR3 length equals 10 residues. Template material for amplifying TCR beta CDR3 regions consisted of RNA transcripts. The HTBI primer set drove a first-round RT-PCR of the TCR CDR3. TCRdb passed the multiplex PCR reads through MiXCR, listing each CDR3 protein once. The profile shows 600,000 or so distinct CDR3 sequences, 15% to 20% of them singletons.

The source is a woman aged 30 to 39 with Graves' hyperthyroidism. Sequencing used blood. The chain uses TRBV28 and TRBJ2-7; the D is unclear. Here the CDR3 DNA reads TGTGCCAGCAGTTCTCGCGAGCAGTACTTC. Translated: CASSSREQYF.